Sequencing of this TCR beta chain was carried out in a study of T cell responses to AZD1222 COVID-19 vaccine. Study findings and constraints: Donors were mostly white British, more females; clonal diversity possibly underestimated. Repertoire samples came only from after the peak T cell response. After two AZD1222 doses, spike-specific TCR breadth and depth rose versus day 0. The number of AZD1222 recipients seropositive at baseline was only five or six.

The table came from immunoSEQ multiplex PCR; TCRdb's copy has only in-frame clones and leaves some out. Here the sample spans about 140,000 clones, just over 90% being singletons. With regard to this clone: Its target is unknown.

Germline lookup yields CDR1 LGHNA and CDR2 YNFKEQ. After removal of 2 bases from V and 8 bases from J, the junction contained 10 bases not matched to a gene. The length of the CDR3 is 16 residues. Sequencing used peripheral blood, obtained 28 days after the second AZD1222 dose. The chain links TRBV4-2 to TRBJ2-1, with 9 bases identical to TRBD1. This clonotype was sampled from an adult who received the AZD1222 COVID-19 vaccine. In DNA, the CDR3 is TGTGCCAGCAGCCAAACCTCCGGGACAGGGTTCCATGAGCAGTTCTTC. Protein: CASSQTSGTGFHEQFF.